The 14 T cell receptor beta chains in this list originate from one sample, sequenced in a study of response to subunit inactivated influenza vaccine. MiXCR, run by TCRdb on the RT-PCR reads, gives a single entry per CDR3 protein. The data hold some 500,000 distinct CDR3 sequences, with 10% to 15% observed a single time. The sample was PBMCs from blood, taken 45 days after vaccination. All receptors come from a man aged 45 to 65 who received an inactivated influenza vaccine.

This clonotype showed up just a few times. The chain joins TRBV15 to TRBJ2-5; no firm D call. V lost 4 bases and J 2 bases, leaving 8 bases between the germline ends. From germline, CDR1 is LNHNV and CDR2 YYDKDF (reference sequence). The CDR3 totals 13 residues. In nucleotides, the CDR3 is TGTGCCACCAGCAAGGGTCCTCAAGAGACCCAGTACTTC. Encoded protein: CATSKGPQETQYF.

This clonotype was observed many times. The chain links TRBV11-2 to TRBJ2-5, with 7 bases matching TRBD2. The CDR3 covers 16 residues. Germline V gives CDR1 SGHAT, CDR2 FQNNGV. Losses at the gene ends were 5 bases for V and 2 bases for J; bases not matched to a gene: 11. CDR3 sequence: CASSAERGGLQETQYF. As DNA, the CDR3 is TGTGCCAGCAGCGCTGAGCGGGGAGGACTTCAAGAGACCCAGTACTTC.

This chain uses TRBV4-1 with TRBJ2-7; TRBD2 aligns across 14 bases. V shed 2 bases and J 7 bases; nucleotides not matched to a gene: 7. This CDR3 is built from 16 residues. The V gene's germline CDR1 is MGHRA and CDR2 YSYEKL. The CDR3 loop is CASSQLTTSGRGEQYF. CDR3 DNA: TGCGCCAGCAGCCAACTGACGACTAGCGGGAGGGGAGAGCAGTACTTC.

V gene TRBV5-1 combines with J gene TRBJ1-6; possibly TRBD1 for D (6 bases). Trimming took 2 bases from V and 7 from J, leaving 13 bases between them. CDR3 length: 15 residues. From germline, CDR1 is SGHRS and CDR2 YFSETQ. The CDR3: CASSFQTGRNSPLHF. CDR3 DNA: TGCGCCAGCAGCTTCCAGACAGGACGAAATTCACCCCTCCACTTT.

CDR3 DNA sequence: TGTGCCAGCAGTTTATCGGCCCTAGCGGGGAACACAGATACGCAGTATTTT. This sequence encodes CASSLSALAGNTDTQYF. This chain connects TRBV27 to TRBJ2-3; 9 bases line up with TRBD2. V gave up 0 bases and J gave up 2 bases; unmatched junction bases: 6. The CDR3 totals 17 residues. The germline CDR1 and CDR2 sequences are MNHEY and SMNVEV (reference sequence).

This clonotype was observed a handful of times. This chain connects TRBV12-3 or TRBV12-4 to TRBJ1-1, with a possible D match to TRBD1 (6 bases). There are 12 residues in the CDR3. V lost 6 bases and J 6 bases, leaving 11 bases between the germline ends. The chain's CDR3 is CASSIYRAEAFF. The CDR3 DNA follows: TGTGCCAGCAGCATATACAGGGCTGAAGCTTTCTTT.

The CDR3 spells CATSRRGPLRGTDTQYF. CDR3 nucleotide sequence: TGTGCCACCAGCAGACGGGGACCGTTGAGGGGCACAGATACGCAGTATTTT. The rearrangement links TRBV15 to TRBJ2-3; TRBD1 or TRBD2 may be the D gene (5 bases each). The CDR3 consists of 17 residues. Germline V CDR1 and CDR2: LNHNV, YYDKDF (reference sequence). V was clipped by 2 bases and J by 1 base, with 16 bases between them.

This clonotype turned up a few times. In DNA, the CDR3 is TGCGCCAGCAGCCAAGAAGGCCCGGCCGGGGAGCTGTTTTTT. It specifies CASSQEGPAGELFF. This rearrangement joins TRBV4-3 to TRBJ2-2; no firm D call. From germline, CDR1 is LGHNA and CDR2 YSLEER. The length of the CDR3 is 14 residues. Trimming left V 0 bases short and J 6 bases short, with 8 bases between.

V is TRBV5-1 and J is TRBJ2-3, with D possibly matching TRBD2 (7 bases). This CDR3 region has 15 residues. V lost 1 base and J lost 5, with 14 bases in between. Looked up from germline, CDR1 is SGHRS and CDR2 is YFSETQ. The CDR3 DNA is TGCGCCAGCAGCTTGAATTGGGGGGGCCAAGATACGCAGTATTTT. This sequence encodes CASSLNWGGQDTQYF.

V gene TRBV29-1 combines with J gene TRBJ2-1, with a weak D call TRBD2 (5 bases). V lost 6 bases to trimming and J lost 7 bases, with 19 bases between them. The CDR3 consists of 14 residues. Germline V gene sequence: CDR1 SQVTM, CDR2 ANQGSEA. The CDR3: CSVARRLAVNEQFF. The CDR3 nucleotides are TGCAGCGTGGCCCGGAGGCTAGCAGTTAATGAGCAGTTCTTC.

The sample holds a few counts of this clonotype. As DNA, the CDR3 is TGTGCCTGGAGTCTGGGGCGGGGCTACAATGAGCAGTTCTTC. Amino acid sequence: CAWSLGRGYNEQFF. The chain has TRBV30 and TRBJ2-1, with D tentatively TRBD2 (6 bases). The CDR3 has 14 amino acids. Trimming cost V 2 bases and J 3 bases, with 11 bases left between them. Germline V gene sequence: CDR1 GTSNPN, CDR2 SVGIG (reference sequence). The whole variable domain, remainder taken from reference TRBV30 and TRBJ2-1, is SQTIHQWPATLVQPVGSPLSLECTVEGTSNPNLYWYRQAAGRGLQLLFYSVGIGQISSEVPQNLSASRPQDRQFILSSKKLLLSDSGFYLCAWSLGRGYNEQFFGPGTRLTVL.

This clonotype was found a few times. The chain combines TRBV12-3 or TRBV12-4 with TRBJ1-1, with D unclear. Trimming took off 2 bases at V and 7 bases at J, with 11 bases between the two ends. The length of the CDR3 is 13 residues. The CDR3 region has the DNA TGTGCCAGCAGTTTAACGCGTATAAATGAAGCTTTCTTT. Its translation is CASSLTRINEAFF.

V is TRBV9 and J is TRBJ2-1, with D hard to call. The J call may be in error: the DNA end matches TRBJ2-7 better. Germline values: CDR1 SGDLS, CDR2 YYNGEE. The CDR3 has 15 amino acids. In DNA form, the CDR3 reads TGTGCCAGCAGCGTAGGTTCGGTCTCCTACAATGAGCAGTACTTC. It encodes CASSVGSVSYNEQYF.

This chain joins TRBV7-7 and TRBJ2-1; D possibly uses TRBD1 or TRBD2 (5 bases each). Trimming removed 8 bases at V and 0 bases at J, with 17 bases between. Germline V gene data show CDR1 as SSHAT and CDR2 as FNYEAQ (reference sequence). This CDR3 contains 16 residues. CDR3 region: CASSGRLPSSYNEQFF. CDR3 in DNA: TGTGCCAGCTCGGGACGGTTGCCGAGCTCCTACAATGAGCAGTTCTTC.